This TCR beta chain was captured in a study of T cell repertoires in cytomegalovirus infection. About the study: Public TCR beta signatures marked donors with CMV infection and the matching HLA.

TCRdb analysed the reads with MiXCR anew, one entry per CDR3 protein. The sample records about 320,000 distinct CDR3 sequences, roughly 9.5% being singletons. This clonotype was observed a few times. The antigen is undetermined. This may arise from a read error, as a much more abundant clone is one base away. Study results and caveats: HLA-C-restricted TCR beta clonotypes specific for CMV led the ex vivo response. Totalled public TCR beta family frequency picked out people who carried CMV plus the relevant HLA.

The V end was cut by 4 bases, the J end by 4 bases, with 10 bases between. Per the germline V gene, CDR1 is SGHVS and CDR2 is FNYEAQ. The CDR3 consists of 13 residues. The clonotype originates from a human donor in good health (CMV status not recorded). Some clones in this sample may be carry-over from other donors' samples. This chain connects TRBV7-6 to TRBJ2-5; D is possibly TRBD1 (6 bases). Sequenced input: PBMCs. The CDR3 sequence is CASSSHRAETQYF. The CDR3 nucleotides are TGTGCCAGCAGCTCCCACAGGGCAGAGACCCAGTACTTC.